This T cell receptor (beta chain) was captured in a study of blood T cells in healthy people across ages. As for the study in general: The capture of about one barcoded beta molecule per two T cells was achieved by template switching.

This clonotype was recorded a few times. Its specificity is unknown. The use of a sample-barcoded 5' primer and a J-beta primer mix characterized a second PCR of about 7 to 12 cycles. TCRdb ran MiXCR on the 5' RACE reads and lists one entry per CDR3 protein. The data show 650,000 to 1,000,000 distinct CDR3 sequences, with less than 60% seen just once and about a sixth held by the top ten. Findings of the study overall: In older individuals, TCR beta diversity per million T cells was lower, falling roughly linearly with age. Naive CD4+ cell counts and diversity both ran higher in long-lived than in aged donors. The CMV status of each donor remained undetermined, and this could have confounded shifts in expanded clonotypes.

This TCR derives from a man aged 80 or over in good health. The specimen was blood.

The CDR3 protein is CASSSDRANTDTQYF. The DNA of the CDR3 is TGCGCCAGCAGCTCCGACAGGGCCAACACAGATACGCAGTATTTT. The genes are TRBV5-1 and TRBJ2-3, with TRBD1 identical over 7 bases. CDR3 length equals 15 residues. CDR1 and CDR2 from the germline V gene are SGHRS and YFSETQ. V lost 3 bases and J lost 2; bases outside the gene matches: 6.